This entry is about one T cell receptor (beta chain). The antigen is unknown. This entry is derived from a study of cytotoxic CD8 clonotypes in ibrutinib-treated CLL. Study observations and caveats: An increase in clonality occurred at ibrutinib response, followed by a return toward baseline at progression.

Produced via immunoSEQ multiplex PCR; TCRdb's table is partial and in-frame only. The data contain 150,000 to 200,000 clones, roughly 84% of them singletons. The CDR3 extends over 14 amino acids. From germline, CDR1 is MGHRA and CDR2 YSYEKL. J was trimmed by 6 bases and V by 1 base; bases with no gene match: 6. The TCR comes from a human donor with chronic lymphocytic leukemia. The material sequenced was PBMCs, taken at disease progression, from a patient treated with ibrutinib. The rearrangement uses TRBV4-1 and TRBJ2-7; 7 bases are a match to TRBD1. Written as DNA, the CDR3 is TGCGCCAGCAGCCAAGCCGACAGGGTAGGCGAGCAGTACTTC. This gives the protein CASSQADRVGEQYF.